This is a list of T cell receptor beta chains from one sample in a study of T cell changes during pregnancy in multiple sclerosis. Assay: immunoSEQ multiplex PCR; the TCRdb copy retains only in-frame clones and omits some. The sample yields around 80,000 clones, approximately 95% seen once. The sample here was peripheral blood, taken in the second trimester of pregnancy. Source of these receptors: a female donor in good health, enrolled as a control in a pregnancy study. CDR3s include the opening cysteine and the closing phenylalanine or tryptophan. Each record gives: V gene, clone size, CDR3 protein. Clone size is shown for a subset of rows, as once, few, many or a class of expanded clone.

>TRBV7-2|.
CASSPGGNGDIQYF
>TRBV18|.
CASSPGLLGQPQHF
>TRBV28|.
CASSTGSPGLEQYF
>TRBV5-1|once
CASSIGTGRNTIYF
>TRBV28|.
CASSLAWRETQYF
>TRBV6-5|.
CASTTGGNYGYTF
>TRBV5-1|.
CASRILLGQYNEQFF
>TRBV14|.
CASSRRLEGDTQYF
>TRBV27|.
CASSLWGEDTQYF
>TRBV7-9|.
CASSLGPGGYTEAFF
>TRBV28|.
CASRSAGFRTGELFF
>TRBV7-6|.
CASSPRTGIITYEQYF
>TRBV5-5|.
CASSLRGQGDEQYF
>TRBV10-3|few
CAISDREGQPQHF
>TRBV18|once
CASSHRGGNTEAFF
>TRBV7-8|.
CASTVSGTSSYEQYF
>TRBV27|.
CASSLSRWGAGELFF
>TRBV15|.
CATSRDPDRVKETQYF
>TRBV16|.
CASSGQFENQPQHF
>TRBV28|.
CASSFGGREHNYGYTF
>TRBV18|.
CASSPPAGPEQYF
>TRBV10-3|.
CAISVGQGSGNQPQHF
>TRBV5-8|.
CASSSPPRVFSYEQYF
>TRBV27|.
CASSLSGETDYEQYF
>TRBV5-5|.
CASSPDSATDTQYF
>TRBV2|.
CASSGRGQTYNEQFF
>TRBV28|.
CASSPSAGEWEQYF
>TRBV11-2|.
CASSLQGPLTGNTIYF
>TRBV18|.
CASSLERERGTPYEQYF
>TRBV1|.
CTSSQLVRRGYNEQFF
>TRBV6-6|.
CASTTGAIEAFF